This TCR beta chain was identified during a study of blood T cell repertoires in COVID-19. Study background: In each case, the material was cDNA or gDNA derived from T cells, B-cell-depleted T cells, or PBMCs.

Here immunoSEQ multiplex PCR was the method, and the copy in TCRdb shows in-frame clones only, minus some. The sample lists 80,000 or so clones, roughly 90% seen once, with roughly 2.3% in the top ten. This CDR3 spans 14 amino acids. CDR1 is SGHRS, CDR2 YFSETQ, per germline. The ends lost 4 bases at V and 5 bases at J; junction bases unmatched: 1. J is TRBJ1-6 and V is TRBV5-1; TRBD1 agrees at 9 bases. The source material was peripheral blood. The receptor comes from a man over 45 with acute or convalescent COVID-19. This CDR3 is CASSRTGDNSPLHF. DNA of the CDR3: TGCGCCAGCAGCCGGACAGGGGATAATTCACCCCTCCACTTT.